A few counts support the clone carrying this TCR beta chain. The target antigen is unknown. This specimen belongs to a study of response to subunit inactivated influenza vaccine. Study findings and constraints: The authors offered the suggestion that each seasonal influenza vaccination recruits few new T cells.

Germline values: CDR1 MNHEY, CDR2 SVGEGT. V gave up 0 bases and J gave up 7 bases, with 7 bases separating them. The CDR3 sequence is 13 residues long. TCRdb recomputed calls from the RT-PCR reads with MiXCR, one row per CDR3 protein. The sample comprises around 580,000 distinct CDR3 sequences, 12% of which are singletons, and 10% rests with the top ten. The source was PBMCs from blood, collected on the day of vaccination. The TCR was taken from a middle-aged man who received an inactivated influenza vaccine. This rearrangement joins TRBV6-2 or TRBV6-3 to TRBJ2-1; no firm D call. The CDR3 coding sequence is TGTGCCAGCAGTTACTCGACCAGGAATGAGCAGTTCTTC. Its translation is CASSYSTRNEQFF.